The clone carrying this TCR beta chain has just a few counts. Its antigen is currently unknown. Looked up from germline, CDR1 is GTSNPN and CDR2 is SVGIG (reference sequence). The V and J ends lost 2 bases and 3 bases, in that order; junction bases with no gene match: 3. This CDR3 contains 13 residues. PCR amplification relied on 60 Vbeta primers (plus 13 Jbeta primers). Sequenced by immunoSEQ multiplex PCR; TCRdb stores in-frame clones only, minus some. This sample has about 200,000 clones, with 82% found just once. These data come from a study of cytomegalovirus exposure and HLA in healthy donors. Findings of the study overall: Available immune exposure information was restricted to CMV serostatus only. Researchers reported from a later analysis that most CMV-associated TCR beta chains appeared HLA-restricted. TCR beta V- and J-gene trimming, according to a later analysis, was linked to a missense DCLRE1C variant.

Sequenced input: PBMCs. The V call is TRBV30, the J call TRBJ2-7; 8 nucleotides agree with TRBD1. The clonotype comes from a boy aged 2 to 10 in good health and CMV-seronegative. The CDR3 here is CAWSPGTGYEQYF. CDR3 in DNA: TGTGCCTGGAGTCCCGGGACAGGCTACGAGCAGTACTTC.